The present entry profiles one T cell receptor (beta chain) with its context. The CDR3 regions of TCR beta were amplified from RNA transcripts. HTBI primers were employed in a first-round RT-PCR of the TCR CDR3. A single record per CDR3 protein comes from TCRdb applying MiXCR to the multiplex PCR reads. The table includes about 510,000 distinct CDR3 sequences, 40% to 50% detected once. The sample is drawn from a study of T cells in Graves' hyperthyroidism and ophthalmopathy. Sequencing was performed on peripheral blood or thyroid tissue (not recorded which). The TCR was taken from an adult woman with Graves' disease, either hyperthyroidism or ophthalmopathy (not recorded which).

The CDR3 loop reads CASSFTQGWYTF. The CDR3 DNA reads TGTGCCAGCAGCTTCACACAGGGGTGGTACACCTTC. The chain employs TRBV7-9 and TRBJ1-2; TRBD1 matches at 7 bases. The CDR3 totals 12 residues. V lost 3 bases and J lost 11; bases outside the gene matches: 6. Germline CDR1 and CDR2: SEHNR and FQNEAQ (reference sequence).